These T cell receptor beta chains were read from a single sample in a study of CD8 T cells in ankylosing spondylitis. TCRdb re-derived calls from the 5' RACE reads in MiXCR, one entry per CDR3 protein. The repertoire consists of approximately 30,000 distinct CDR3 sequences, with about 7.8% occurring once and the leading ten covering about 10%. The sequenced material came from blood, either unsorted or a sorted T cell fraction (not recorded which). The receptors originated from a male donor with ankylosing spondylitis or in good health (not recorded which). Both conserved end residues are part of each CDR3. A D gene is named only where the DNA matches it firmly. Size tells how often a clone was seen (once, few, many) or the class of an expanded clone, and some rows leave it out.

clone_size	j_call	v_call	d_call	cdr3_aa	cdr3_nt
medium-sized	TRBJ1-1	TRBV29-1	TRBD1	CSGQGAITEAFF	TGCAGCGGACAGGGGGCCATCACTGAAGCTTTCTTT
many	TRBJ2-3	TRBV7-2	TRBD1	CASTSEGRGSTQYF	TGTGCCAGCACCTCTGAGGGCAGGGGGAGTACGCAGTATTTT
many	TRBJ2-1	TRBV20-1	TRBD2	CSASREGYEQFF	TGCAGTGCTTCGCGGGAGGGGTATGAGCAGTTCTTC
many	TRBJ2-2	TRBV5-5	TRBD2	CASSFGGRGTGELFF	TGTGCCAGCAGCTTCGGCGGGAGGGGGACCGGGGAGCTGTTTTTT
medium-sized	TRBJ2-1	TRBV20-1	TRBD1	CSARDRVHYNEQFF	TGCAGTGCTAGGGACAGGGTCCACTACAATGAGCAGTTCTTC
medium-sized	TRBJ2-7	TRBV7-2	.	CASSPSTGLVNEQYF	TGTGCCAGCAGCCCGTCCACAGGGCTGGTTAACGAGCAGTACTTC
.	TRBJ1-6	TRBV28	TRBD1	CASKEPTGESSYNSPLHF	TGTGCCAGCAAGGAACCCACAGGGGAGAGCTCCTATAATTCACCCCTCCACTTT
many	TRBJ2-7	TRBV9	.	CASSPVGGRSYEQYF	TGTGCCAGCAGCCCTGTGGGAGGTCGCTCCTACGAGCAGTACTTC
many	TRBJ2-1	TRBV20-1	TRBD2	CSARKMTSPNNEQFF	TGCAGTGCTAGGAAGATGACTAGCCCAAACAATGAGCAGTTCTTC
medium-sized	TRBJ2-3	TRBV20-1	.	CSAPLESTDTQYF	TGCAGTGCCCCCCTCGAATCCACAGATACGCAGTATTTT
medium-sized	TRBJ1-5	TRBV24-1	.	CATRRAILNQPQHF	TGTGCCACCAGGAGGGCAATCCTCAATCAGCCCCAGCATTTT
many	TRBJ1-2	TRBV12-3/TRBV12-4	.	CASSQNSDSRRYGYTF	TGTGCCAGCAGCCAAAATTCGGACAGCCGGAGGTATGGCTACACCTTC
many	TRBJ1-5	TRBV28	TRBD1	CASSFEDRDNQPQHF	TGTGCCAGCAGTTTTGAGGACAGGGATAATCAGCCCCAGCATTTT
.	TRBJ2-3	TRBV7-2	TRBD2	CASSFLAEITDTQYF	TGTGCCAGCAGCTTTCTAGCGGAGATCACAGATACGCAGTATTTT
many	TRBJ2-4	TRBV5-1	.	CASSLGDINIQYF	TGCGCCAGCAGCTTAGGGGACATAAACATTCAGTACTTC
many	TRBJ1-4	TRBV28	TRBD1	CASSLSYRGRGEKLFF	TGTGCCAGCAGTTTATCCTACAGGGGGCGGGGTGAAAAACTGTTTTTT
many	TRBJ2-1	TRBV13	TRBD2	CASSFLASGQKQFF	TGTGCCAGCAGCTTTTTGGCTAGCGGGCAGAAGCAGTTCTTC
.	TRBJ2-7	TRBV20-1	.	CSAPGPLGPYEQYF	TGCAGTGCTCCCGGGCCTCTGGGCCCCTACGAGCAGTACTTC
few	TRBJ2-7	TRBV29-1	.	CSVEVSGASYEQYF	TGCAGCGTTGAAGTCTCGGGAGCATCCTACGAGCAGTACTTC
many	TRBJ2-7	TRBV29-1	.	CSVEYGGSQMQYF	TGCAGCGTTGAGTACGGGGGCAGTCAGATGCAGTACTTC
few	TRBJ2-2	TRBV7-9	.	CASKRATGELFF	TGTGCCAGCAAGAGGGCGACCGGGGAGCTGTTTTTT
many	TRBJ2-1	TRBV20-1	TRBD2	CSATGTSGSLEQFF	TGCAGTGCCACCGGGACTAGCGGGAGCCTTGAGCAGTTCTTC
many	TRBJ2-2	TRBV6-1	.	CASSGPFTGELFF	TGTGCCAGCTCGGGACCATTTACCGGGGAGCTGTTTTTT
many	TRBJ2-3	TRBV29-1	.	CSVRGSTDTQYF	TGCAGCGTACGGGGGAGCACAGATACGCAGTATTTT
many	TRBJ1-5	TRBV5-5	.	CASSIRPDMRVDNQPQHF	TGTGCCAGCAGCATACGCCCGGATATGAGGGTAGACAATCAGCCCCAGCATTTT
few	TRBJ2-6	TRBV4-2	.	CARGPGLGANVLTF	TGTGCCAGGGGCCCTGGGCTTGGGGCCAACGTCCTGACTTTC
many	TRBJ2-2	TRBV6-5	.	CASSYRPGETTGELFF	TGTGCCAGCAGTTACCGGCCAGGGGAAACCACCGGGGAGCTGTTTTTT
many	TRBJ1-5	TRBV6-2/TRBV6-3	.	CASGGGNQPQHF	TGTGCCAGCGGCGGGGGCAATCAGCCCCAGCATTTT
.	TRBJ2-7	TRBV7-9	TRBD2	CASSLAAGASYEQYF	TGTGCCAGCAGCTTAGCGGCGGGAGCCTCCTACGAGCAGTACTTC
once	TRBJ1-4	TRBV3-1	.	CATSTYPKGQRGEKLFF	TGTGCCACCTCCACGTACCCTAAAGGACAGCGTGGCGAAAAACTGTTTTTT
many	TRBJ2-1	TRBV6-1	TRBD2	CASRTSGGLNEQFF	TGTGCCAGCAGGACCAGCGGGGGTCTCAATGAGCAGTTCTTC
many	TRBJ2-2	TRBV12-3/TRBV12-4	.	CASSLVGGTGELFF	TGTGCCAGCAGTTTAGTCGGGGGCACCGGGGAGCTGTTTTTT
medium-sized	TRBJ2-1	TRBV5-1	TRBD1	CASSLRDRAANEQFF	TGCGCCAGCAGCCTCCGGGACAGGGCCGCCAATGAGCAGTTCTTC
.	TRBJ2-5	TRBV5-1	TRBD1	CASSRKLQGVPETQYF	TGCGCCAGCAGTCGAAAGTTACAGGGGGTCCCAGAGACCCAGTACTTC
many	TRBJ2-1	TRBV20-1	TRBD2	CSATTPSGSYNEQFF	TGCAGTGCTACCACCCCTAGCGGGAGCTACAATGAGCAGTTCTTC
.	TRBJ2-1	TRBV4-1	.	CASSHNTGAGSSYNEQFF	TGCGCCAGCAGCCACAATACGGGGGCCGGGTCCTCCTACAATGAGCAGTTCTTC
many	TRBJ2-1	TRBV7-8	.	CASSSSPRGGVNEQFF	TGTGCCAGCAGCTCCAGCCCGAGGGGTGGGGTCAATGAGCAGTTCTTC
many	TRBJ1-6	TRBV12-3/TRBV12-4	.	CASSDSRVSPLHF	TGTGCCAGCAGCGACAGTAGGGTGTCACCCCTCCACTTT
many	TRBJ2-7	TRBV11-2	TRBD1	CASSQDRGPLYEQYF	TGTGCCAGCAGCCAGGACAGGGGGCCCCTCTACGAGCAGTACTTC
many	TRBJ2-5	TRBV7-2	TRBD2	CASSKRTSEIQETQYF	TGTGCCAGCAGCAAAAGAACTAGCGAGATCCAAGAGACCCAGTACTTC
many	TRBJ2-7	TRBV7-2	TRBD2	CASSLIAGVHEQYF	TGTGCCAGCAGCTTAATAGCGGGAGTGCACGAGCAGTACTTC
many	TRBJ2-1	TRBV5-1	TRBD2	CASSFSSSGSYNEQFF	TGCGCCAGCAGCTTTAGTTCTAGCGGGTCCTACAATGAGCAGTTCTTC
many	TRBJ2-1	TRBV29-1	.	CSVESQEASDEQFF	TGCAGCGTTGAGTCGCAGGAAGCCTCGGATGAGCAGTTCTTC
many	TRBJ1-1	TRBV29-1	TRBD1	CSAMMRTGRTEAFF	TGCAGCGCAATGATGCGGACAGGGCGAACTGAAGCTTTCTTT
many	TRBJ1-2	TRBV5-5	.	CASMRATVNGYTF	TGTGCCAGCATGCGGGCCACCGTCAATGGCTACACCTTC
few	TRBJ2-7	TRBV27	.	CASSSAGVEQYF	TGTGCCAGCAGTTCTGCAGGGGTCGAGCAGTACTTC
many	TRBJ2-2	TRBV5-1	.	CASSDNPSDRSLEAGELFF	TGCGCCAGCAGCGACAACCCTAGTGACAGGAGCCTAGAGGCCGGGGAGCTGTTTTTT
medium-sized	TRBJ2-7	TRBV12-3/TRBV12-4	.	CASSPTTSYEQYF	TGTGCCAGCAGCCCAACGACTTCGTACGAGCAGTACTTC
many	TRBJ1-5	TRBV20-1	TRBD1	CSARSPTGIYQPQHF	TGCAGTGCTAGAAGTCCGACAGGGATTTATCAGCCCCAGCATTTT
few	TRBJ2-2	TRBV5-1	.	CASSLRSGNTGELFF	TGCGCCAGCAGCTTGAGGTCAGGGAACACCGGGGAGCTGTTTTTT
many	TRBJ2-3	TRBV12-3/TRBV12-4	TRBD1	CASTTGQGWRTDTQYF	TGTGCCAGCACCACTGGACAGGGCTGGAGGACAGATACGCAGTATTTT
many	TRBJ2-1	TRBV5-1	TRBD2	CASSSSGRAGYSEQFF	TGCGCCAGCAGCTCTAGCGGGAGGGCCGGATACTCCGAGCAGTTCTTC
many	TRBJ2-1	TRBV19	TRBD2	CASSVTSGSRNEQFF	TGTGCCAGTAGTGTCACTAGCGGGAGTAGGAATGAGCAGTTCTTC
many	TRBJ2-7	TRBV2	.	CASSEAGREQYF	TGTGCCAGCAGTGAAGCGGGTCGCGAGCAGTACTTC